Sequencing of this T cell receptor beta chain was carried out in a study of blood T cells in healthy people across ages. It was with a sample-barcoded 5' primer and a J-beta primer mix that a second PCR of roughly 7 to 12 cycles was run. TCRdb re-analysed the 5' RACE reads in MiXCR, keeping a single row per CDR3 protein. This table has about 840,000 distinct CDR3 sequences, about 27% appearing once. V trimming: 4 bases; J trimming: 5 bases; junction bases outside the gene matches: 9. This CDR3 has 15 residues. Germline CDR1 is MGHRA and CDR2 is YSYEKL. The same data also contributed to another study, on T cells of mothers and their children.

The sequence came from a woman in her 40s in good health. The rearrangement joins TRBV4-1 to TRBJ1-1; 8 bases line up with TRBD1. The specimen was blood. CDR3 sequence (DNA): TGCGCCAGCAGCCCACCCTGGGACAGGAGGACTGAAGCTTTCTTT. As protein: CASSPPWDRRTEAFF.